The clone carrying this T cell receptor beta chain was counted once. This CDR3 region has 15 residues. Germline V gene lookup returns CDR1 SGHTA and CDR2 FQGNSA. V was trimmed by 3 bases and J by 6 bases, leaving 15 bases between them. This entry comes from a study of technical replicates of blood from a few donors. Some clones are missing from TCRdb's copy, which holds only in-frame ones; the method was immunoSEQ multiplex PCR. The sample has about 76,000 clones; approximately 94% are singletons. The rearrangement links TRBV7-2 to TRBJ2-1; perhaps TRBD2 as D (5 bases). Sequencing was carried out using T cells isolated from PBMCs. This sequence originates from a human donor in good health. CDR3 bases: TGTGCCAGCAGCTTTTTCTACGGGGTAAGCAATGAGCAGTTCTTC. Amino acids: CASSFFYGVSNEQFF.